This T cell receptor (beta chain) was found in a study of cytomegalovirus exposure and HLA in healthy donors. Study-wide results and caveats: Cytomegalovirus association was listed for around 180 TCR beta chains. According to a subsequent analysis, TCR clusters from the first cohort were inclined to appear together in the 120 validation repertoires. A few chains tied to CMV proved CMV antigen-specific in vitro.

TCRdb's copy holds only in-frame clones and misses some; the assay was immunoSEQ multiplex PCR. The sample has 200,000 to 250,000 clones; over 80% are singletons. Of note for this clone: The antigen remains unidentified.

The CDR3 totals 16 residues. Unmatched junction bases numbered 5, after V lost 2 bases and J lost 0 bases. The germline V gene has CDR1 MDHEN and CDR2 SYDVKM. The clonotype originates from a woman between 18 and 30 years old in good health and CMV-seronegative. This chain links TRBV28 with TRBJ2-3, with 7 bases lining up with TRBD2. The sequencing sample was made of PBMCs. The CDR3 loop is CASSLTLSGSTDTQYF. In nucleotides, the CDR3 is TGTGCCAGCAGTTTAACCCTTAGCGGGAGCACAGATACGCAGTATTTT.